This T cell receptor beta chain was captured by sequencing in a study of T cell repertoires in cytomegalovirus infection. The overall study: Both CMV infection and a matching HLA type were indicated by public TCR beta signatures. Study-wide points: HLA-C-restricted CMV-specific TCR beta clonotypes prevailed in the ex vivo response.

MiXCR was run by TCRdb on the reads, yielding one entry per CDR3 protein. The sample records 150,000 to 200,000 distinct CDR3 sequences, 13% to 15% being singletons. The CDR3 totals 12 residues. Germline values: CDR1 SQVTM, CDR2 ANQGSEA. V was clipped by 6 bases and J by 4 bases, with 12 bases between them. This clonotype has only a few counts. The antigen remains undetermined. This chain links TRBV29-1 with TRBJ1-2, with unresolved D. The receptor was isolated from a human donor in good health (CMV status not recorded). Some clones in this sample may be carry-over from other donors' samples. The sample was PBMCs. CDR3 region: CSVGQDGYGYTF. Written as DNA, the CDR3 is TGCAGCGTAGGGCAGGATGGCTATGGCTACACCTTC. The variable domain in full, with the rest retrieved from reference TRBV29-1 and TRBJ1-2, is SAVISQKPSRDICQRGTSLTIQCQVDSQVTMMFWYRQQPGQSLTLIATANQGSEATYESGFVIDKFPISRPNLTFSTLTVSNMSPEDSSIYLCSVGQDGYGYTFGSGTRLTVV.